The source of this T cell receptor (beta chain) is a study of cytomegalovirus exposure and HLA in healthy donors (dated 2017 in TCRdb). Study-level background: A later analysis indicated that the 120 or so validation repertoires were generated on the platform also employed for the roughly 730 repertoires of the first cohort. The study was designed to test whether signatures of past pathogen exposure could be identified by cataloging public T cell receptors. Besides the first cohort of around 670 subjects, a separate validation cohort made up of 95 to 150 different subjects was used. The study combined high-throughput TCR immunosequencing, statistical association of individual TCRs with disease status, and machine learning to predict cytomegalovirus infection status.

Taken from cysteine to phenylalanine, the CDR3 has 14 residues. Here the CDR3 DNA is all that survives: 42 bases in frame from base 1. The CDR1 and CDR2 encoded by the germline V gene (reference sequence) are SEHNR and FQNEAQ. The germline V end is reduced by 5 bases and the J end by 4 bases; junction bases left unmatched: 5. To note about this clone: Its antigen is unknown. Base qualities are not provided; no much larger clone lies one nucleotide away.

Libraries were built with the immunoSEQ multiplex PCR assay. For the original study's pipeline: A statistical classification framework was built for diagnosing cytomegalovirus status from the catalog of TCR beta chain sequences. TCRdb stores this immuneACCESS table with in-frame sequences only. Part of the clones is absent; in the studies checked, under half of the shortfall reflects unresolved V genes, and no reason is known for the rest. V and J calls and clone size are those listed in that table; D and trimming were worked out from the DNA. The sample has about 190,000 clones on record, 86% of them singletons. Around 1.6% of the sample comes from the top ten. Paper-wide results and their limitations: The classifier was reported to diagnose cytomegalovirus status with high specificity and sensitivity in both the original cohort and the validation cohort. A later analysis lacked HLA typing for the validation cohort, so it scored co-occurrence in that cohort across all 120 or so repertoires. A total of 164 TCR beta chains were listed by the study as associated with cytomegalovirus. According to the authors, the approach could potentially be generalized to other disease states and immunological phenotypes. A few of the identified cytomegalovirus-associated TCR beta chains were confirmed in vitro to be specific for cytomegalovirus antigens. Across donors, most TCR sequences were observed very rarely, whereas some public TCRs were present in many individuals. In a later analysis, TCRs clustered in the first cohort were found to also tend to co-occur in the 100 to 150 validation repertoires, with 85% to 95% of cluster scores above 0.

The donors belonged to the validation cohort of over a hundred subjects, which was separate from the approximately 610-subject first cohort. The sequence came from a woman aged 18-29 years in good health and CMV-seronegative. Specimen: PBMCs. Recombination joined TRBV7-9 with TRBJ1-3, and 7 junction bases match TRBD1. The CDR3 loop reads CASSRDRSGNTIYF. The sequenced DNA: TGTGCCAGCAGCAGGGACAGATCCGGAAACACCATATATTTT.